These 20 T cell receptor beta chains came from one sample sequenced in a study of regulatory T cells in long-lasting Graves disease. Time point given: persistent/refractory GD, antithyroid drugs over 5 years with positive TRAb. RNA from PBMCs was the source of the TCR library. Libraries of TCR beta came from iRepertoire HTBI primers plus Arm-PCR of CDR3 regions. One entry per CDR3 protein, called by TCRdb with MiXCR from the multiplex PCR reads. The table records approximately 500,000 distinct CDR3 sequences, roughly a fifth of them present only once. The sequenced sample was peripheral blood mononuclear cells (PBMCs), obtained when the disease was refractory, from a patient treated with antithyroid drugs. The receptors originated from a female donor with Graves disease.

CDR3 region: CASSYRNWAGNEKLFF. The CDR3 DNA is TGTGCCAGCAGTTACCGGAATTGGGCAGGGAATGAAAAACTGTTTTTT. The chain recombines TRBV6-2 or TRBV6-3 with TRBJ1-4; D possibly corresponds to TRBD1 (5 bases). This CDR3 contains 16 residues. V lost 2 bases to trimming and J lost 5 bases, with 15 bases between them. Germline CDR1 is MNHEY and CDR2 is SVGEGT.

This clonotype has at least ten counts. DNA for the CDR3: TGTGCCAGCAGCGGACTAGCGGGGGTAGAGACCCAGTACTTC. Translating gives CASSGLAGVETQYF. The chain carries TRBV2 and TRBJ2-5, with 13 nucleotides matching TRBD2. The junction had 2 bases not matched to a gene; V was cut back by 6 bases and J by 4 bases. Looked up from germline, CDR1 is SNHLY and CDR2 is FYNNEI. The CDR3 has 14 amino acids. The variable domain in full, completed from reference TRBV2 and TRBJ2-5, reads EPEVTQTPSHQVTQMGQEVILRCVPISNHLYFYWYRQILGQKVEFLVSFYNNEISEKSEIFDDQFSVERPDGSNFTLKIRSTKLEDSAMYFCASSGLAGVETQYFGPGTRLLVL.

This clonotype came up many times. The rearrangement uses TRBV7-2 and TRBJ2-7; D remains unclear. Germline V gene lookup returns CDR1 SGHTA and CDR2 FQGNSA. This CDR3 spans 15 amino acids. Deletions cut 4 bases from V and 4 bases from J, with 17 bases between. The CDR3, as DNA: TGTGCCAGCAGCTCCCAGGCTCCGAGGTTATACGAGCAGTACTTC. Its translation is CASSSQAPRLYEQYF. Using reference TRBV7-2 and TRBJ2-7 for the parts outside the CDR3, the full variable domain is GAGVSQSPSNKVTEKGKDVELRCDPISGHTALYWYRQSLGQGLEFLIYFQGNSAPDKSGLPSDRFSAERTGGSVSTLTIQRTQQEDSAVYLCASSSQAPRLYEQYFGPGTRLTVT.

This clonotype turned up a few times. The rearrangement joins TRBV20-1 to TRBJ1-1, with D tentatively TRBD1 (5 bases). Germline V lookup: CDR1 DFQATT, CDR2 SNEGSKA (reference sequence). This CDR3 region has 16 residues. V was clipped by 1 base and J by 3 bases, with 18 bases between them. The CDR3 nucleotides read TGCAGTGCTAGAGCACCCGGTAGGGTAGGGGACACTGAAGCTTTCTTT. This codes for CSARAPGRVGDTEAFF.

This chain uses TRBV4-3 with TRBJ2-7; D gene unclear. V was clipped by 0 bases and J by 3 bases, with 15 bases between them. The CDR3 covers 16 residues. CDR1 is LGHNA, CDR2 YSLEER, per germline. The CDR3 protein is CASSQELGGKFYEQYF. In nucleotides, the CDR3 is TGCGCCAGCAGCCAAGAATTGGGCGGCAAGTTCTACGAGCAGTACTTC.

This clonotype was observed at least ten times. The rearrangement uses TRBV28 and TRBJ1-5, with D maybe TRBD1 (6 bases). Germline V gene data show CDR1 as MDHEN and CDR2 as SYDVKM. This CDR3 is 15 amino acids long. Trimming shortened V by 2 bases and J by 3 bases, and 11 bases separated the two germline ends. The CDR3 sequence is CASSLTGTLNQPQHF. The DNA of the CDR3 is TGTGCCAGCAGTTTAACGGGGACACTCAATCAGCCCCAGCATTTT.

This clonotype was detected ten times or more. The chain employs TRBV28 and TRBJ1-2; D not certain. The germline V gene encodes CDR1 MDHEN and CDR2 SYDVKM. V shed 6 bases and J shed 8 bases, with 16 bases lying between them. The CDR3 spans 13 residues. The CDR3: CASSQPARSGYTF. CDR3 bases: TGTGCCAGCAGCCAACCGGCCCGGTCGGGCTACACCTTC.

This clonotype occurred many times. The chain carries TRBV15 and TRBJ1-5, with a weak D call TRBD1 (6 bases). Trimming removed 6 bases from V and 7 bases from J, with 22 bases in between. The germline gives CDR1 LNHNV, CDR2 YYDKDF (reference sequence). This CDR3 region has 16 residues. The CDR3: CATSSALRQVGQPQHF. In DNA, the CDR3 is TGTGCCACCAGTAGTGCACTTAGACAGGTCGGACAGCCCCAGCATTTT.

The rearrangement uses TRBV12-5 and TRBJ1-5; D not resolved. The CDR3 totals 17 residues. Germline V gene sequence: CDR1 LGHNT, CDR2 FRNRAP. The ends were cut back, 0 bases at V and 2 bases at J, with 14 bases in the middle. The CDR3 DNA is TGTGCTAGTGGTTTGGTACGAAAGGGATGGGGCAATCAGCCCCAGCATTTT. As protein: CASGLVRKGWGNQPQHF.

This clonotype has a count of ten or more. V gene TRBV27 combines with J gene TRBJ2-5; 13 bases fit TRBD2. CDR3 size: 15 residues. Germline V gene lookup returns CDR1 MNHEY and CDR2 SMNVEV (reference sequence). V dropped 8 bases and J dropped 5; count of bases not matched to a gene: 8. CDR3 coding DNA: TGTGCCAGCGGACTAGCGGGAGAGGGAGGCGAGACCCAGTACTTC. This encodes CASGLAGEGGETQYF.

This clonotype occurred a few times. The chain combines TRBV6-5 with TRBJ1-2, with D unclear. The CDR3 totals 14 residues. Germline CDR1 and CDR2: MNHEY and SVGAGI. The V end was cut by 0 bases, the J end by 1 base, with 6 bases between. The CDR3: CASSYSEFNYGYTF. As DNA, the CDR3 is TGTGCCAGCAGTTACTCGGAGTTTAACTATGGCTACACCTTC.

The V call is TRBV5-1, the J call TRBJ1-3; tentative D call: TRBD1 (6 bases). V dropped 7 bases and J dropped 1 base, with 12 bases sitting between them. The germline V gene has CDR1 SGHRS and CDR2 YFSETQ. CDR3 length equals 14 residues. The CDR3 loop is CASRLGTSGNTIYF. The CDR3 nucleotides read TGCGCCAGCCGGCTGGGGACATCTGGAAACACCATATATTTT.

This rearrangement joins TRBV19 to TRBJ2-7; D gene unclear. CDR1 is LNHDA and CDR2 is SQIVND in the germline V gene (reference sequence). Trimming removed 3 bases from V and 2 bases from J, with 14 bases in between. This CDR3 comprises 15 residues. The CDR3: CASSILVSSAYEQYF. Written as DNA, the CDR3 is TGTGCCAGTAGTATCTTGGTGTCCTCAGCCTACGAGCAGTACTTC.

V and J are TRBV11-2 and TRBJ2-5; 9 bases align to TRBD2. Germline V CDR1 and CDR2: SGHAT, FQNNGV. CDR3 length: 16 residues. With V trimmed by 4 bases and J by 1 base, 7 bases remained unmatched. The CDR3 sequence is CASSSRPSGIQETQYF. CDR3 bases: TGTGCCAGCAGCTCGAGGCCTAGCGGGATCCAAGAGACCCAGTACTTC.

This clonotype was counted only a few times. The chain recombines TRBV28 with TRBJ2-3, with TRBD2 matching over 11 bases. This CDR3 is 15 amino acids long. Germline-derived CDR1 and CDR2 are MDHEN and SYDVKM. V trimming: 5 bases; J trimming: 6 bases; junction bases outside the gene matches: 7. The CDR3 here is CASSRTSGRGDTQYF. The CDR3 coding sequence is TGTGCCAGCAGTCGGACTAGCGGGCGAGGGGATACGCAGTATTTT. Full variable domain (outside the CDR3, taken from reference TRBV28 and TRBJ2-3): DVKVTQSSRYLVKRTGEKVFLECVQDMDHENMFWYRQDPGLGLRLIYFSYDVKMKEKGDIPEGYSVSREKKERFSLILESASTNQTSMYLCASSRTSGRGDTQYFGPGTRLTVL.

The chain recombines TRBV29-1 with TRBJ2-3, with D possibly being TRBD2 (6 bases). Trimming took 8 bases from V and 0 from J, leaving 21 bases between them. This CDR3 comprises 16 residues. Per germline, CDR1 SQVTM and CDR2 ANQGSEA. The CDR3 DNA is TGCAGCTACGCGGGGCCCCGGGACCCTAGCACAGATACGCAGTATTTT. Translation gives CSYAGPRDPSTDTQYF.

This clonotype was observed at least ten times. This rearrangement joins TRBV24-1 to TRBJ1-2; possible D gene TRBD1, 6 bases. CDR3 length: 14 residues. CDR1 is KGHDR and CDR2 is SFDVKD in the germline V gene. Trimming shortened V by 2 bases and J by 4 bases, and 10 bases separated the two germline ends. CDR3 region: CATSDSDSSYGYTF. The CDR3 DNA is TGTGCCACCAGTGATTCGGACAGCTCCTATGGCTACACCTTC.

This clonotype has ten or more counts. The rearrangement uses TRBV12-3 or TRBV12-4 and TRBJ2-2; D unresolved. The germline V and J ends were trimmed by 6 bases and 3 bases, with 11 bases remaining between them. The CDR3 runs to 14 residues. The CDR3 DNA follows: TGTGCCAGCAGCCTCAAACAGTACACCGGGGAGCTGTTTTTT. It yields the protein CASSLKQYTGELFF.

This clonotype was found a few times. The chain has TRBV30 and TRBJ1-3, with unresolved D. With 3 bases removed from V and 0 bases from J, the gap between germline ends came to 6 bases. Germline CDR1 and CDR2: GTSNPN and SVGIG (reference sequence). This CDR3 spans 13 amino acids. DNA for the CDR3: TGTGCCTGGAGCCGGAGCTCTGGAAACACCATATATTTT. It encodes CAWSRSSGNTIYF.

The gene calls are TRBV20-1 and TRBJ1-1; D possibly corresponds to TRBD1 (5 bases). Trimming pared 5 bases from V and 5 bases from J, leaving 15 bases between. Germline loops: CDR1 DFQATT, CDR2 SNEGSKA (reference sequence). This CDR3 is 13 amino acids long. The DNA for the CDR3 is TGCAGTGCTGCCCGGGGGGAAGATACTGAAGCTTTCTTT. As protein: CSAARGEDTEAFF.